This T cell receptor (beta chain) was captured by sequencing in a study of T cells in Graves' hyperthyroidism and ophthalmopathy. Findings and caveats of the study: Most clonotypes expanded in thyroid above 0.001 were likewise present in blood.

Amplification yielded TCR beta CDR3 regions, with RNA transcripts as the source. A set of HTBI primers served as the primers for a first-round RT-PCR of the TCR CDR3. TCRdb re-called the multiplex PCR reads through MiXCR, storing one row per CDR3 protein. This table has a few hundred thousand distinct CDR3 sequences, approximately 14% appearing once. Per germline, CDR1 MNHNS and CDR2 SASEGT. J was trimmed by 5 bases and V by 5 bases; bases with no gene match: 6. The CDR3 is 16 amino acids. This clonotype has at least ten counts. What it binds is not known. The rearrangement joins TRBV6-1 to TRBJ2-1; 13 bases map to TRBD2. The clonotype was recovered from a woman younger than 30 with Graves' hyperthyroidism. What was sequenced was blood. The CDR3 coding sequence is TGTGCCAGCAGTTCCCCACTAGCGGGGGGGCACAATGAGCAGTTCTTC. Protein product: CASSSPLAGGHNEQFF.